This T cell receptor beta chain was captured by sequencing in a study of T cells in Graves' hyperthyroidism and ophthalmopathy. TCR beta CDR3 regions were amplified from RNA. A first-round RT-PCR of the TCR CDR3 used the HTBI primer set. TCRdb analysed the multiplex PCR reads with MiXCR anew, one entry per CDR3 protein. The repertoire holds about 580,000 distinct CDR3 sequences, with around 42% as singletons. V dropped 1 base and J dropped 6 bases, with 7 bases sitting between them. This CDR3 is 13 amino acids long. The source material was peripheral blood or thyroid tissue (not recorded which). The clonotype comes from a woman between 18 and 30 years old with Graves' hyperthyroidism. The chain combines TRBV12-3 or TRBV12-4 with TRBJ2-1; D gene ambiguous. The CDR3 DNA follows: TGTGCCAGCAGTTTAGAGGTGATCAATGAGCAGTTCTTC. Protein: CASSLEVINEQFF.